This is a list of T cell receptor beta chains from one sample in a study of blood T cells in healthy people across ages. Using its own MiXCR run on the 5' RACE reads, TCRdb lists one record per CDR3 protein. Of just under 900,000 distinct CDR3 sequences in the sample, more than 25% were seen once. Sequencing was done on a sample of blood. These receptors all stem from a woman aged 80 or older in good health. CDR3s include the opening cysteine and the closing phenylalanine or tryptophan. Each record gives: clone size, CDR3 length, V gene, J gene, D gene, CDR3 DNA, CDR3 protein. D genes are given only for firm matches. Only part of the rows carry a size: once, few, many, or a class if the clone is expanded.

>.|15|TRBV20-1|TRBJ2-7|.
TGCAGTGCTACCCACCAGGTGGGGCTTTTCTACGAGCAGTACTTC
CSATHQVGLFYEQYF
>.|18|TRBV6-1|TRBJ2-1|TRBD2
TGTGCCAGCAGTGAAACCCGGACTAGCGCGTTTCCCTACAATGAGCAGTTCTTC
CASSETRTSAFPYNEQFF
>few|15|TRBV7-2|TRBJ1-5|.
TGTGCCAGCAGCTTAAATCCCCGAAAAAATCAGCCCCAGCATTTT
CASSLNPRKNQPQHF
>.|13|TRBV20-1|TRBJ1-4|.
TGCAGTGCTCCGACAATTCGGATCGGAAAACTGTTTTTT
CSAPTIRIGKLFF
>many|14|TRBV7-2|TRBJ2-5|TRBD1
TGTGCCAGCAGCTCACAGGGGGCTGGTGAGACCCAGTACTTC
CASSSQGAGETQYF
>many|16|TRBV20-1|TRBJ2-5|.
TGCAGTGCTGCGACTCAGGGCAGGACATATGGAGAGACCCAGTACTTC
CSAATQGRTYGETQYF
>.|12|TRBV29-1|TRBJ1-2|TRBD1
TGCAGCGGTGACAGGGGGTTGTATGGCTACACCTTC
CSGDRGLYGYTF
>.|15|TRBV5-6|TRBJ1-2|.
TGTGCCAGCAGCTTGGGGTTCGGGGCTACAAGGGGCTACACCTTC
CASSLGFGATRGYTF
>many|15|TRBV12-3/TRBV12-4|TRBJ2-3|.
TGTGCCAGCAGTTTGGGAGGAGGGGGGCCAGATACGCAGTATTTT
CASSLGGGGPDTQYF
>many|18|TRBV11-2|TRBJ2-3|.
TGTGCCAGCAGCTTAGAATTAGTCGCGTCAGGTCGCACAGATACGCAGTATTTT
CASSLELVASGRTDTQYF
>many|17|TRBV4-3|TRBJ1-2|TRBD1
TGCGCCAGCAGCCAAGAAGTAGGACAGGGGGCGAAGAATGGCTACACCTTC
CASSQEVGQGAKNGYTF
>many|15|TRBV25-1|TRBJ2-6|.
TGTGCCAGCAGTGAACATAACTCTGGGGCCAACGTCCTGACTTTC
CASSEHNSGANVLTF
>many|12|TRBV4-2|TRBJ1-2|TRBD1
TGTGCCAGCAGACCGCAGGGGGCCGGCTACACCTTC
CASRPQGAGYTF
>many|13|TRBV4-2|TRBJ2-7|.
TGTGCCAGCAGCCAAGGGGTATTGGGGGGTCAGTACTTC
CASSQGVLGGQYF
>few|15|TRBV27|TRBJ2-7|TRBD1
TGTGCCAGCAGTCCGGGACAGGGGGTGGCCGACGAGCAGTACTTC
CASSPGQGVADEQYF
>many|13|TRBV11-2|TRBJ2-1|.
TGTGCCAGCAGCTTAGATCCCCAGAATGAGCAGTTCTTC
CASSLDPQNEQFF
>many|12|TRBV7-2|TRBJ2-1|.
TGTGCCAGCAGCCATATACGGTTTGAGCAGTTCTTC
CASSHIRFEQFF
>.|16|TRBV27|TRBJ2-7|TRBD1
TGTGCCAGCAGTCCAGGAGCACAGGGGGTCGCCTACGAGCAGTACTTC
CASSPGAQGVAYEQYF
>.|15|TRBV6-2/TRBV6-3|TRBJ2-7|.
TGTGCCAGCAGCATAGTCGGGGGCAGGGCCCACGAGCAGTACTTC
CASSIVGGRAHEQYF
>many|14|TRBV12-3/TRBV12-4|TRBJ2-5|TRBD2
TGTGCCAGTTCGGGAGGGGGGGGACAAGAGACCCAGTACTTC
CASSGGGGQETQYF
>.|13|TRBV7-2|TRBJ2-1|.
TGTGCCAGCTCCCCTCCATCCAGCAATGAGCAGTTCTTC
CASSPPSSNEQFF
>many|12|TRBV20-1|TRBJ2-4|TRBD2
TGCAGTGCGTCGGGGGGGGACGACATTCAGTACTTC
CSASGGDDIQYF
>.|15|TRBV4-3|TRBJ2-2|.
TGCGCCAGCAGCCAAGAATGGGGCCGCACCGGGGAGCTGTTTTTT
CASSQEWGRTGELFF
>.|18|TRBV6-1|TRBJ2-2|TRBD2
TGTGCCAGCAGTAGCACCGGGACTAGCGGACGGAACACCGGGGAGCTGTTTTTT
CASSSTGTSGRNTGELFF
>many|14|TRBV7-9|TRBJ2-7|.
TGTGCCAGCAGCTTATCACAGGGATCCTACGAGCAGTACTTC
CASSLSQGSYEQYF
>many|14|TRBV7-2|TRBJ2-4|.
TGTGCCAGCAGCTCCTCCGGGGCTAGGGACATTCAGTACTTC
CASSSSGARDIQYF
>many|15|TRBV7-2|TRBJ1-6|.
TGTGCCAGCAGCTTAGTGCTGGGGAGTAATTCACCCCTCCACTTT
CASSLVLGSNSPLHF
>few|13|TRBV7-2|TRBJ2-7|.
TGTGCCAGCAGCCACGGAACCATCTACGAGCAGTACTTC
CASSHGTIYEQYF
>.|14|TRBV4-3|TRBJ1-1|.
TGCGCCAGCAGCCAAGATCCGGGAGACACTGAAGCTTTCTTT
CASSQDPGDTEAFF
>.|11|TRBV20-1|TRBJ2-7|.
TGCAGTGGGAAGGTCGACTACGAGCAGTACTTC
CSGKVDYEQYF
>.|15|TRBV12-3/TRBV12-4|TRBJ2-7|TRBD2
TGTGCCAGCAGTTTGCGGACTAGCGGGAGAATCGAGCAGTACTTC
CASSLRTSGRIEQYF
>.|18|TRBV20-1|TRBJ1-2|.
TGCAGTGCTAGAGATAGAGGGCGCAGGGCTGGTTCCTCCTATGGCTACACCTTC
CSARDRGRRAGSSYGYTF
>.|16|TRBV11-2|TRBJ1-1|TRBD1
TGTGCCAGCAGCCTACCAGGGGGGGTTATGAACACTGAAGCTTTCTTT
CASSLPGGVMNTEAFF
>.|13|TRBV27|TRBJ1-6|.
TGTGCCAGCAGTTTTCGGTGGTTTTCACCCCTCCACTTT
CASSFRWFSPLHF
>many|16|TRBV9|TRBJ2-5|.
TGTGCCAGCAGCGTAGAGGGGTCTTTAGGGGAAGAGACCCAGTACTTC
CASSVEGSLGEETQYF
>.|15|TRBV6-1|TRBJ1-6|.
TGTGCCAGCAGTCCTGGGGAACGCTATAATTCACCCCTCCACTTT
CASSPGERYNSPLHF
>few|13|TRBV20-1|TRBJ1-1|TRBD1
TGCAGTGCTATAGGGGGCGGGATCACTGAAGCTTTCTTT
CSAIGGGITEAFF
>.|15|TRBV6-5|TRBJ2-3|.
TGTGCCAGCAGTTATGGGCGGGGAGGCACAGATACGCAGTATTTT
CASSYGRGGTDTQYF